The T cell receptor (beta chain) under discussion was sequenced for a study of naive and memory T cell subsets. Blood and skin TCR RNA was reverse transcribed with alpha and beta constant primers. MiXCR, run by TCRdb on the 5' RACE reads, gives a single entry per CDR3 protein. The table shows tens of thousands of distinct CDR3 sequences, with roughly 25% occurring only once. The CDR3 spans 15 residues. The germline gives CDR1 DFQATT, CDR2 SNEGSKA (reference sequence). Trimming took off 0 bases at V and 1 base at J, with 13 bases between the two ends. Whole-blood samples were 2.5 to 3 ml of peripheral blood from healthy adult volunteers.

The clonotype originates from a female donor in good health. The chain carries TRBV20-1 and TRBJ2-7; maybe TRBD1 (6 bases). CDR3 nucleotides: TGCAGTGCTAGAGACCCAACAGGGATATCCTACGAGCAGTACTTC. As protein: CSARDPTGISYEQYF.